This paragraph covers one TCR beta chain sequence. The PCR employed 60 Vbeta primers together with 13 Jbeta primers. This table comes from immunoSEQ multiplex PCR, and its TCRdb copy is limited to in-frame clones, with some not included. Of 200,000 to 250,000 clones in the sample, about 80% were seen once. The source of the sample is a study of cytomegalovirus exposure and HLA in healthy donors. CDR3 size: 15 residues. The germline V gene encodes CDR1 MNHEY and CDR2 SVGAGI. The source of this sequence is a woman aged 55 to 70 in good health and CMV-seropositive. This chain joins TRBV6-5 and TRBJ2-5, with 7 bases lining up with TRBD1. The end of the DNA fits TRBJ2-7 better, so the J call may be wrong. The sequencing sample was made of PBMCs. CDR3 in DNA: TGTGCCAGCAGTTACAGACAGGGCCTAAGGAGCGAGCAGTACTTC. The encoded protein is CASSYRQGLRSEQYF.